This T cell receptor (beta chain) was identified during a study of response to subunit inactivated influenza vaccine. This clonotype was recorded many times. Antigen unknown. TCRdb fed the RT-PCR reads into MiXCR, producing one record per CDR3 protein. The data show hundreds of thousands of distinct CDR3 sequences, roughly 8.2% seen once. Overall study results and limits: The study's authors posited that every seasonal influenza vaccination enlists few new T cells.

The V gene lost 2 bases and the J gene lost 4 bases, with 9 bases spanning the gap. The CDR3 has 12 residues. CDR1 and CDR2 (germline): SQVTM, ANQGSEA. Sample: PBMCs from blood, taken less than 30 months after vaccination. This TCR derives from a man aged 50-75 years who received an inactivated influenza vaccine. This chain links TRBV29-1 with TRBJ2-7, with D unclear. The CDR3 protein is CSVEIRGYEQYF. CDR3 sequence (DNA): TGCAGCGTTGAAATACGCGGATACGAGCAGTACTTC.